This T cell receptor beta chain was sequenced during a study of beta chain features in type 1 diabetes. Study-wide findings and caveats: Within each of all four CD4+ subsets, Type 1 diabetes patients had TCRB CDR3s that were moderately but significantly shorter. Cells carrying high TCR expression could end up over-represented when cDNA is sequenced.

This clone was picked up a small number of times. Its antigen is currently unknown. V was trimmed by 4 bases and J by 4 bases, leaving 10 bases between them. Germline V gives CDR1 LGHNA, CDR2 YNFKEQ. The CDR3 is 13 amino acids. Expressed TCRB transcripts were sequenced because the isolated RNA had all been reverse transcribed beforehand. Here immunoSEQ multiplex PCR was the method, and the copy in TCRdb shows in-frame clones only, minus some. The repertoire includes about 340,000 clones, approximately 13% of them detected once, and nearly 0.015% sits in the top ten. V gene TRBV4-2 combines with J gene TRBJ2-5; D may be TRBD2 (7 bases). Sequencing was done on a sample of naive CD4+ T cells from blood. The TCR originated in a woman between 18 and 30 years old with type 1 diabetes. The CDR3 DNA follows: TGTGCCAGCAGCCGGGGGGGCCCAGAGACCCAGTACTTC. Protein sequence: CASSRGGPETQYF.